The entry below describes one T cell receptor beta chain. This specimen comes from a study of cytomegalovirus exposure and HLA in healthy donors. PCR involved 60 Vbeta and 13 Jbeta primers. Sequencing used immunoSEQ multiplex PCR; TCRdb keeps in-frame clones, though not all of them. This sample has about 130,000 clones, with 70% to 85% found just once. This CDR3 spans 13 amino acids. The V gene's germline CDR1 is LNHDA and CDR2 SQIVND (reference sequence). The germline V and J ends were trimmed by 6 bases and 2 bases, with 10 bases remaining between them. This chain links TRBV19 with TRBJ2-5; D may be TRBD2 (5 bases). The sequencing sample was made of PBMCs. This receptor was taken from a boy younger than 18 in good health and CMV-seronegative. In nucleotides, the CDR3 is TGTGCCAGTAGCCCCACTAGACAAGAGACCCAGTACTTC. It specifies CASSPTRQETQYF. Full variable domain (remainder filled in from reference TRBV19 and TRBJ2-5): DGGITQSPKYLFRKEGQNVTLSCEQNLNHDAMYWYRQDPGQGLRLIYYSQIVNDFQKGDIAEGYSVSREKKESFPLTVTSAQKNPTAFYLCASSPTRQETQYFGPGTRLLVL.